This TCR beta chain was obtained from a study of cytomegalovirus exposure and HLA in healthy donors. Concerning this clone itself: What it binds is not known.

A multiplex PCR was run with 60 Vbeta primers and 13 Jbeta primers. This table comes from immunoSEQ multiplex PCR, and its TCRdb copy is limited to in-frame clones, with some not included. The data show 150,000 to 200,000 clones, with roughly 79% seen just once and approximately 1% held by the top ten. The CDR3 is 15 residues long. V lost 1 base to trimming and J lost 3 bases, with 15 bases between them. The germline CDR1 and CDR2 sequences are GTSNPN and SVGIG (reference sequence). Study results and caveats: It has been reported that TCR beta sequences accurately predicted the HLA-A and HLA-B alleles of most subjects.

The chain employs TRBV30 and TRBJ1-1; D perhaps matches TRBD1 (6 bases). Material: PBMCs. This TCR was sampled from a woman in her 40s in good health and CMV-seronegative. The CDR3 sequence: CAWSDRVRGDTEAFF. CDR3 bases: TGTGCCTGGAGTGACAGGGTACGGGGGGACACTGAAGCTTTCTTT.